The rows below give T cell receptor beta chains drawn from one sample of a study of response to subunit inactivated influenza vaccine. MiXCR, run by TCRdb on the RT-PCR reads, gives a single entry per CDR3 protein. There are about 480,000 distinct CDR3 sequences in the sample; roughly 11% occur only once, and roughly 12% lies in the top ten. The sample in question was PBMCs from blood, obtained 45 days after vaccination. Every receptor here comes from a man aged 45-65 years who received an inactivated influenza vaccine. Both conserved end residues are part of each CDR3. Fields, in order: CDR3 DNA, CDR3 protein, clone size, J gene, V gene, D gene. A D gene is named only where the DNA matches it firmly. Rows give clone size only sometimes, using once, few, many, or a class for an expanded clone.

CDR3nt: TGTGCCAGCAGCTTAAGATCTCACGCTGAAGCTTTCTTT
CDR3aa: CASSLRSHAEAFF
abundance: many
j_gene: TRBJ1-1
v_gene: TRBV7-9
d_gene: .

CDR3nt: TGTGCCAGCAGCTACGACAGGGGGGGGACAGCTTTCTTT
CDR3aa: CASSYDRGGTAFF
abundance: many
j_gene: TRBJ1-1
v_gene: TRBV7-9
d_gene: TRBD1

CDR3nt: TGTGCCAGCAGCTTAGCGGGGACAGGAGGGAACACTGAAGCTTTCTTT
CDR3aa: CASSLAGTGGNTEAFF
abundance: .
j_gene: TRBJ1-1
v_gene: TRBV7-2
d_gene: TRBD1

CDR3nt: TGTGCCAGCAGCCTACAGGGGCGCTATGGCTACACCTTC
CDR3aa: CASSLQGRYGYTF
abundance: .
j_gene: TRBJ1-2
v_gene: TRBV7-9
d_gene: TRBD1

CDR3nt: TGTGCCAGCAGCCACCCGGGACTAGGGAAAGGAGAACAAGAGACCCAGTACTTC
CDR3aa: CASSHPGLGKGEQETQYF
abundance: few
j_gene: TRBJ2-5
v_gene: TRBV3-1
d_gene: TRBD2

CDR3nt: TGTGCCACCAGTGATGGGGTCTCCCACACCGGGGAGCTGTTTTTT
CDR3aa: CATSDGVSHTGELFF
abundance: few
j_gene: TRBJ2-2
v_gene: TRBV24-1
d_gene: .

CDR3nt: TGTGCCAGCAGCTTGGAGGTCACTAGCGGGGGTGAGCAGTTCTTC
CDR3aa: CASSLEVTSGGEQFF
abundance: few
j_gene: TRBJ2-1
v_gene: TRBV7-2
d_gene: TRBD2

CDR3nt: TGCAGTGCTAGGGGACTTAGCAATCAGCCCCAGCATTTT
CDR3aa: CSARGLSNQPQHF
abundance: .
j_gene: TRBJ1-5
v_gene: TRBV20-1
d_gene: .

CDR3nt: TGTGCCAGCAGCTTAGGAACTAATTCACCCCTCCACTTT
CDR3aa: CASSLGTNSPLHF
abundance: many
j_gene: TRBJ1-6
v_gene: TRBV7-9
d_gene: .

CDR3nt: TGCAGTGCTAGAGTATTTTCCGGGAGGGTGACGAAGGCCCAGTACTTC
CDR3aa: CSARVFSGRVTKAQYF
abundance: few
j_gene: TRBJ2-5
v_gene: TRBV20-1
d_gene: TRBD2

CDR3nt: TGTGCCAGCAGCTGGGGCAGGGGGAGGACTGAAGCTTTCTTT
CDR3aa: CASSWGRGRTEAFF
abundance: few
j_gene: TRBJ1-1
v_gene: TRBV11-2
d_gene: TRBD1

CDR3nt: TGTGCCAGCAGCTGGACAGGGGGGAATGAAAAACTGTTTTTT
CDR3aa: CASSWTGGNEKLFF
abundance: few
j_gene: TRBJ1-4
v_gene: TRBV7-2
d_gene: TRBD1

CDR3nt: TGCAGTGCTAGAGTCCGCCGGTCAACAGATACGCAGTATTTT
CDR3aa: CSARVRRSTDTQYF
abundance: few
j_gene: TRBJ2-3
v_gene: TRBV20-1
d_gene: .

CDR3nt: TGCGCCAGCAGCTTGGATATGGCAAAAACATTCAGTACTTTC
CDR3aa: CASSLDMAKTFSTF
abundance: few
j_gene: TRBJ2-4
v_gene: TRBV5-1
d_gene: .

CDR3nt: TGTGCCAGCTCCCCCGACAAGAACACTGAAGCTTTCTTT
CDR3aa: CASSPDKNTEAFF
abundance: few
j_gene: TRBJ1-1
v_gene: TRBV18
d_gene: .

CDR3nt: TGCGCCAGCCGGAGGGCATCTCCGAACAATGAGCAGTTCTTC
CDR3aa: CASRRASPNNEQFF
abundance: few
j_gene: TRBJ2-1
v_gene: TRBV5-1
d_gene: .

CDR3nt: TGTGCCAGCAGTTTCCCGGGACAGGGGCAGTTCTTC
CDR3aa: CASSFPGQGQFF
abundance: .
j_gene: TRBJ2-1
v_gene: TRBV28
d_gene: TRBD1

CDR3nt: TGTGCCACCAGTGATTCACAGGGAATGGGTAATGAAAAACTGTTTTTT
CDR3aa: CATSDSQGMGNEKLFF
abundance: .
j_gene: TRBJ1-4
v_gene: TRBV24-1
d_gene: .

CDR3nt: TGCGCCAGCGGACAGACCGGGTTGGATGAGCAGTTCTTC
CDR3aa: CASGQTGLDEQFF
abundance: few
j_gene: TRBJ2-1
v_gene: TRBV10-1
d_gene: .

CDR3nt: TGTGCCAGCATGCTTCGCGGGACCCAAGAGACCCAGTACTTC
CDR3aa: CASMLRGTQETQYF
abundance: .
j_gene: TRBJ2-5
v_gene: TRBV5-6
d_gene: .

CDR3nt: TGTGCCAGCAAGGCGGTGAACACCGGGGAGCTGTTTTTT
CDR3aa: CASKAVNTGELFF
abundance: .
j_gene: TRBJ2-2
v_gene: TRBV7-9
d_gene: .

CDR3nt: TGTGCCAGCAGTTACGAGTTGAACACTGAAGCTTTCTTT
CDR3aa: CASSYELNTEAFF
abundance: many
j_gene: TRBJ1-1
v_gene: TRBV6-5
d_gene: .

CDR3nt: TGTGCCAGCAGCTGGCTTGATCCGTGGGAGTCTAATGAAAAACTGTTTTTT
CDR3aa: CASSWLDPWESNEKLFF
abundance: few
j_gene: TRBJ1-4
v_gene: TRBV7-9
d_gene: .

CDR3nt: TGCAGTGCTAGACTGGGGGACTTGGCGTTCTTC
CDR3aa: CSARLGDLAFF
abundance: few
j_gene: TRBJ2-1
v_gene: TRBV20-1
d_gene: .

CDR3nt: TGTGCCAGCACCGCGGGGGGGACCTACGAGCAGTACTTC
CDR3aa: CASTAGGTYEQYF
abundance: .
j_gene: TRBJ2-7
v_gene: TRBV3-1
d_gene: TRBD2

CDR3nt: TGTGCCAGCAGCTTCAGGGGGGTCGGGGATACGCAGTATTTT
CDR3aa: CASSFRGVGDTQYF
abundance: few
j_gene: TRBJ2-3
v_gene: TRBV12-3/TRBV12-4
d_gene: .

CDR3nt: TGCAGCGTCCCGGCTGGGGGATCTGGGGCCAACGTCCTGACTTTC
CDR3aa: CSVPAGGSGANVLTF
abundance: .
j_gene: TRBJ2-6
v_gene: TRBV29-1
d_gene: .

CDR3nt: TGCGCCAGCAGCTTGGGACAGGGTGGGGATGAGCAGTTCTTC
CDR3aa: CASSLGQGGDEQFF
abundance: many
j_gene: TRBJ2-1
v_gene: TRBV5-1
d_gene: TRBD1

CDR3nt: TGCAGCGTTGTGACAGGGAGCTCCTACAATGAGCAGTTCTTC
CDR3aa: CSVVTGSSYNEQFF
abundance: few
j_gene: TRBJ2-1
v_gene: TRBV29-1
d_gene: TRBD1

CDR3nt: TGCAGTGCTGGGGGGGGTTCGTTGCCATTTAGCTCCTACAATGAGCAGTTCTTC
CDR3aa: CSAGGGSLPFSSYNEQFF
abundance: many
j_gene: TRBJ2-1
v_gene: TRBV20-1
d_gene: TRBD2

CDR3nt: TGTGCCAGCAGCCCGAGGGGGGCGCGCGAGACCCAGTACTTC
CDR3aa: CASSPRGARETQYF
abundance: .
j_gene: TRBJ2-5
v_gene: TRBV12-3/TRBV12-4
d_gene: .

CDR3nt: TGTGCCAGCAGCGCACAGGGGGCAGAAAAACTGTTTTTT
CDR3aa: CASSAQGAEKLFF
abundance: many
j_gene: TRBJ1-4
v_gene: TRBV4-2
d_gene: TRBD1

CDR3nt: TGTGCCAGCAGCCGCCCCCGGCGGTCGGCGAGCATTTTAGATACGCAGTATTTT
CDR3aa: CASSRPRRSASILDTQYF
abundance: few
j_gene: TRBJ2-3
v_gene: TRBV11-1
d_gene: .

CDR3nt: TGTGCCAGCAGTCCCCGGGCCTCCTCCTACGAGCAGTACTTC
CDR3aa: CASSPRASSYEQYF
abundance: many
j_gene: TRBJ2-7
v_gene: TRBV6-1
d_gene: .

CDR3nt: TGTGCCAGCAGCGCCGGGACAAGGTACCAAGAGACCCAGTACTTC
CDR3aa: CASSAGTRYQETQYF
abundance: few
j_gene: TRBJ2-5
v_gene: TRBV4-2
d_gene: .

CDR3nt: TGTGCCAGCAGCCCTACCCTGGGGCCCAATCAGCCCCAGCATTTT
CDR3aa: CASSPTLGPNQPQHF
abundance: many
j_gene: TRBJ1-5
v_gene: TRBV6-1
d_gene: .

CDR3nt: TGCAGCTGCGGGGGGACCTACGAGCAGTACTTC
CDR3aa: CSCGGTYEQYF
abundance: once
j_gene: TRBJ2-7
v_gene: TRBV29-1
d_gene: TRBD2

CDR3nt: TGTGCCAGCAGCTTAGATAGGACCCTCCTTGTCGGTAATGAGCAGTTCTTC
CDR3aa: CASSLDRTLLVGNEQFF
abundance: .
j_gene: TRBJ2-1
v_gene: TRBV11-2
d_gene: .

CDR3nt: TGTGCCAGCAGCAATGGACAGAGCTCCTACGAGCAGTACTTC
CDR3aa: CASSNGQSSYEQYF
abundance: .
j_gene: TRBJ2-7
v_gene: TRBV28
d_gene: .

CDR3nt: TGTGCCAGCAGCCGACAGGGGACGGACACCGGGGAGCTGTTTTTT
CDR3aa: CASSRQGTDTGELFF
abundance: few
j_gene: TRBJ2-2
v_gene: TRBV7-3
d_gene: TRBD1

CDR3nt: TGTGCCAGCAGTGGGGGGGTGCTCAGGTACCAAGAGACCCAGTACTTC
CDR3aa: CASSGGVLRYQETQYF
abundance: few
j_gene: TRBJ2-5
v_gene: TRBV25-1
d_gene: .

CDR3nt: TGTGCCAGCAGTTCCGGGACAGCCACCTTGGACACCGGGGAGCTGTTTTTT
CDR3aa: CASSSGTATLDTGELFF
abundance: many
j_gene: TRBJ2-2
v_gene: TRBV6-5
d_gene: TRBD1